The clone carrying this T cell receptor beta chain showed up just a few times. Primed by a sample-barcoded 5' primer and a J-beta primer mix, a second PCR proceeded for 7 to 11 cycles. TCRdb re-analysed the 5' RACE reads in MiXCR, keeping a single row per CDR3 protein. The sample shows some 1,500,000 distinct CDR3 sequences, about 45% of them seen only once. The CDR3 runs to 14 residues. The V end was cut by 5 bases, the J end by 1 base, with 12 bases between. In germline, CDR1 is SGHRS, CDR2 YFSETQ. This record belongs to a study of blood T cells in healthy people across ages. Each sample gave at least 6 million isolated PBMCs.

The rearrangement links TRBV5-1 to TRBJ1-1, with D hard to call. The sequenced sample consisted of blood. The source is a woman aged 18-30 years in good health. Written as DNA, the CDR3 is TGCGCCAGCAGACCTCGGGGAGCGAACACTGAAGCTTTCTTT. This translates into CASRPRGANTEAFF. The full variable domain, with the rest looked up from reference TRBV5-1 and TRBJ1-1, is KAGVTQTPRYLIKTRGQQVTLSCSPISGHRSVSWYQQTPGQGLQFLFEYFSETQRNKGNFPGRFSGRQFSNSRSEMNVSTLELGDSALYLCASRPRGANTEAFFGQGTRLTVV.